Each of the 21 T cell receptor beta chains below was sequenced from the same sample in a study of blood T cell repertoires in COVID-19. TCRdb keeps only in-frame clones here, not all; method: immunoSEQ multiplex PCR. Of approximately 120,000 clones in the sample, 83% were seen once. Material: peripheral blood. These receptors were collected from a woman aged 55-75 years with acute or convalescent COVID-19.

DNA for the CDR3: TGTGCCAGCAGCGAGCAGGGACATTCGAACACTGAAGCTTTCTTT. This translates into CASSEQGHSNTEAFF. J is TRBJ1-1 and V is TRBV3-1 (or the pseudogene TRBV3-2); D is perhaps TRBD1 (6 bases). The CDR3 extends over 15 amino acids. Looked up from germline, CDR1 is LGHDT and CDR2 is YNNKEL (reference sequence). V dropped 5 bases and J dropped 1 base, with 14 bases sitting between them.

With regard to this clone: Other DNA variants within this sample encode the same CDR3. The V and J genes are TRBV5-1 and TRBJ1-2; the match to TRBD1 covers 7 bases. Germline V gene data show CDR1 as SGHRS and CDR2 as YFSETQ. Trimming cost V 4 bases and J 3 bases; bases outside gene matches: 3. The CDR3 runs 13 residues. CDR3 sequence (DNA): TGCGCCAGCAGCCGGGACAGTGACTATGGCTACACCTTC. Protein product: CASSRDSDYGYTF.

The chain carries TRBV27 and TRBJ1-2, with 9 bases identical to TRBD1. V was pared by 6 bases and J by 6 bases, with 8 bases of the junction left unmatched. Germline V CDR1 and CDR2: MNHEY, SMNVEV (reference sequence). The CDR3 has 14 amino acids. CDR3 sequence reads: CASSLGTGSDGYTF. The CDR3 DNA reads TGTGCCAGCAGCCTCGGGACAGGGTCCGATGGCTACACCTTC.

This clone was counted only a few times. The rearrangement uses TRBV9 and TRBJ2-5; maybe TRBD1 (6 bases). The CDR3 has 14 amino acids. Germline V CDR1 and CDR2: SGDLS, YYNGEE. The V gene lost 0 bases and the J gene lost 5 bases, with 11 bases spanning the gap. The CDR3, as DNA: TGTGCCAGCAGCGTAGGGGTCCAGGGGGAGACCCAGTACTTC. It encodes CASSVGVQGETQYF.

The chain is built from TRBV28 and TRBJ1-5, with D unresolved. The CDR3 has 16 residues. The V gene lost 7 bases and the J gene lost 0 bases, with 16 bases spanning the gap. Germline loops: CDR1 MDHEN, CDR2 SYDVKM. In nucleotides, the CDR3 is TGTGCCAGCACCTCTCATGGCCTTTATAGCAATCAGCCCCAGCATTTT. Translating gives CASTSHGLYSNQPQHF. Looking up the rest from reference TRBV28 and TRBJ1-5 gives the full variable domain: DVKVTQSSRYLVKRTGEKVFLECVQDMDHENMFWYRQDPGLGLRLIYFSYDVKMKEKGDIPEGYSVSREKKERFSLILESASTNQTSMYLCASTSHGLYSNQPQHFGDGTRLSIL.

The chain joins TRBV28 to TRBJ1-2; D is ambiguous. Trimming shortened V by 1 base and J by 3 bases, and 15 bases separated the two germline ends. Germline V lookup: CDR1 MDHEN, CDR2 SYDVKM. CDR3 length: 16 amino acids. CDR3 residues: CASSLYLLARYYGYTF. In nucleotides, the CDR3 is TGTGCCAGCAGTTTATATCTCCTGGCCCGCTACTATGGCTACACCTTC.

This clone was found once. The V and J genes are TRBV5-1 and TRBJ2-5, with a tentative D call TRBD2 (5 bases). CDR3 length: 15 amino acids. Germline V CDR1 and CDR2: SGHRS, YFSETQ. The ends were cut back, 4 bases at V and 1 base at J, with 14 bases in the middle. The CDR3 coding sequence is TGCGCCAGCAGCCGGGAAGGCGGAGGCCAAGAGACCCAGTACTTC. Residues: CASSREGGGQETQYF.

The V call is TRBV6-6, the J call TRBJ2-3; D possibly corresponds to TRBD2 (5 bases). The CDR3 contains 13 residues. Germline loops: CDR1 MNHNY, CDR2 SVGAGI (reference sequence). The V gene lost 7 bases and the J gene lost 3 bases, with 11 bases spanning the gap. For the CDR3, the DNA is TGTGCCAGCAAAACTAGAGAGACAGATACGCAGTATTTT. This codes for CASKTRETDTQYF.

The rearrangement joins TRBV18 to TRBJ2-1, with D possibly TRBD1 on 10 matching bases. CDR3 length equals 23 residues. V lost 3 bases, J lost 2 bases, and 35 bases lay in between. Germline V gene lookup returns CDR1 KGHSH and CDR2 LQKENI. CDR3 residues: CASSPRLERPGQGSGRTYNEQFF. In nucleotides, the CDR3 is TGTGCCAGCTCACCTCGTCTGGAGAGACCGGGACAGGGGAGCGGGAGGACCTACAATGAGCAGTTCTTC.

The count of this clone is one. CDR3 region: CASSPGGEGVFVGNIQYF. CDR3 nucleotides: TGTGCCAGCAGCCCTGGAGGGGAGGGGGTGTTTGTTGGAAACATTCAGTACTTC. The J gene is TRBJ2-4, the V gene TRBV9, with D perhaps matching TRBD2 (7 bases). This CDR3 has 18 amino acids. Germline V lookup: CDR1 SGDLS, CDR2 YYNGEE. V was trimmed by 4 bases and J by 6 bases, leaving 26 bases between them.

The V call is TRBV5-4, the J call TRBJ1-2, with a tentative D call TRBD1 (6 bases). Germline CDR1 is SGHNT and CDR2 is YYREEE (reference sequence). The ends were cut back, 6 bases at V and 4 bases at J, with 19 bases in the middle. CDR3 size: 15 residues. The CDR3 spells CASKGGGGLSYGYTF. CDR3 DNA: TGTGCCAGCAAAGGGGGGGGCGGCCTCAGCTATGGCTACACCTTC.

Here the CDR3 reads CASSFGSGSTNEQFF. In DNA, the CDR3 is TGTGCCAGCAGCTTTGGGAGCGGGTCAACCAATGAGCAGTTCTTC. The chain is built from TRBV7-3 and TRBJ2-1; D perhaps matches TRBD2 (6 bases). The CDR3 is made up of 15 amino acids. The V gene lost 3 bases and the J gene lost 6 bases, with 15 bases spanning the gap. CDR1 is SGHTA and CDR2 is FQGTGA in the germline V gene.

This clone showed up many times. This sequence joins TRBV4-3 and TRBJ1-2, with D hard to call. Germline V gene data show CDR1 as LGHNA and CDR2 as YSLEER. The CDR3 sequence is 14 residues long. Trimming pared 4 bases from V and 0 bases from J, leaving 9 bases between. CDR3 protein: CASSPQTANYGYTF. The CDR3 region has the DNA TGCGCCAGCAGCCCGCAAACAGCTAACTATGGCTACACCTTC.

The chain carries TRBV5-1 and TRBJ2-1; weak D call: TRBD2 (6 bases). The CDR3 runs 16 residues. The germline CDR1 and CDR2 sequences are SGHRS and YFSETQ. The ends were cut back, 1 base at V and 9 bases at J, with 20 bases in the middle. The CDR3 protein is CASSLTPGLTGSEQFF. The CDR3 DNA is TGCGCCAGCAGCTTGACACCGGGACTCACGGGGAGTGAGCAGTTCTTC. Supplemented by reference TRBV5-1 and TRBJ2-1, the full variable domain reads KAGVTQTPRYLIKTRGQQVTLSCSPISGHRSVSWYQQTPGQGLQFLFEYFSETQRNKGNFPGRFSGRQFSNSRSEMNVSTLELGDSALYLCASSLTPGLTGSEQFFGPGTRLTVL.

CDR3 DNA sequence: TGCGCCAGCTTTGCGGGAGCTGAGACCCAGTACTTC. This encodes CASFAGAETQYF. This chain connects TRBV10-1 to TRBJ2-5; TRBD2 aligns across 7 bases. V was pared by 8 bases and J by 5 bases, with 5 bases of the junction left unmatched. CDR1 is WNHNN, CDR2 SYGVQD, per germline (reference sequence). This CDR3 region has 12 residues.

The J gene is TRBJ2-7, the V gene TRBV28; D is possibly TRBD1 (7 bases). The V gene's germline CDR1 is MDHEN and CDR2 SYDVKM. Trimming cost V 3 bases and J 8 bases, with 23 bases left between them. This CDR3 comprises 16 residues. The CDR3 coding sequence is TGTGCCAGCAGTTTGGGGGGACAGCAGGGACGGGTCAAGCAGTACTTC. It codes for CASSLGGQQGRVKQYF.

The genes are TRBV9 and TRBJ1-4; a weak D match, TRBD1 (5 bases). This CDR3 spans 15 amino acids. From germline, CDR1 is SGDLS and CDR2 YYNGEE. V was clipped by 2 bases and J by 15 bases, with 23 bases between them. CDR3 sequence reads: CASSVPTGEKLPMFF. The CDR3 bases are TGTGCCAGCAGCGTCCCCACAGGCGAAAAGCTACCGATGTTTTTT.

The genes are TRBV28 and TRBJ1-4; weak D call: TRBD1 (6 bases). This CDR3 has 13 residues. The V and J ends lost 3 bases and 8 bases respectively, with 10 bases between them. Germline V gene sequence: CDR1 MDHEN, CDR2 SYDVKM. The CDR3 spells CASSLGADEKLFF. For the CDR3, the DNA is TGTGCCAGCAGTTTGGGGGCAGACGAAAAACTGTTTTTT.

CDR3 residues: CASNEGSQPQHF. The CDR3 region has the DNA TGTGCCAGCAATGAGGGGAGCCAGCCCCAGCATTTT. The chain uses TRBV2 and TRBJ1-5; D possibly corresponds to TRBD1 (5 bases). Trimming removed 7 bases from V and 7 bases from J, with 11 bases in between. Germline V lookup: CDR1 SNHLY, CDR2 FYNNEI. This CDR3 region has 12 residues. Full variable domain (remainder filled in from reference TRBV2 and TRBJ1-5): EPEVTQTPSHQVTQMGQEVILRCVPISNHLYFYWYRQILGQKVEFLVSFYNNEISEKSEIFDDQFSVERPDGSNFTLKIRSTKLEDSAMYFCASNEGSQPQHFGDGTRLSIL.

This rearrangement joins TRBV12-3 or TRBV12-4 to TRBJ1-1; no reliable D call. The CDR3 extends over 12 amino acids. The V end lost 4 bases, the J end lost 7 bases, and 10 bases lay between the germline ends. The CDR3 loop reads CASSWRPNEAFF. The CDR3 DNA reads as TGTGCCAGCAGTTGGAGGCCTAATGAAGCTTTCTTT.

In this sample, this clone turned up once. The V and J genes are TRBV6-5 and TRBJ2-1; 11 positions agree with TRBD1. Germline values: CDR1 MNHEY, CDR2 SVGAGI. V shed 5 bases and J 3 bases; nucleotides not matched to a gene: 3. CDR3 size: 15 residues. The CDR3: CASSPGQGDYNEQFF. The CDR3 DNA reads TGTGCCAGCAGTCCGGGACAGGGGGACTACAATGAGCAGTTCTTC.